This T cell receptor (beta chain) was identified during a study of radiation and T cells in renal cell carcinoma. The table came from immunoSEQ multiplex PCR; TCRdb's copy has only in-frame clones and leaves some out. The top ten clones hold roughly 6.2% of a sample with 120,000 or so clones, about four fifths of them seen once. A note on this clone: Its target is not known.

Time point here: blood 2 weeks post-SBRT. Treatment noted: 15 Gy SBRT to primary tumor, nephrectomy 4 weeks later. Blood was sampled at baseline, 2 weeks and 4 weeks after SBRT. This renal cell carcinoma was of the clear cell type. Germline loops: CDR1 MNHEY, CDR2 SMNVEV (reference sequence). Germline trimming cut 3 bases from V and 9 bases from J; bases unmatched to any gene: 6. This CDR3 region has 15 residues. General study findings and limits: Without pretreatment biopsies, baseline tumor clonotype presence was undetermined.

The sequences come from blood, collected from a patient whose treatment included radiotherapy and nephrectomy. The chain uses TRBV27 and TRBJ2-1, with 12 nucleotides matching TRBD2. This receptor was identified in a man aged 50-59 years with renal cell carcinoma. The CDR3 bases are TGTGCCAGCAGTTTCAGACTAGCGGGAGTACGTGAGCAGTTCTTC. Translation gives CASSFRLAGVREQFF.